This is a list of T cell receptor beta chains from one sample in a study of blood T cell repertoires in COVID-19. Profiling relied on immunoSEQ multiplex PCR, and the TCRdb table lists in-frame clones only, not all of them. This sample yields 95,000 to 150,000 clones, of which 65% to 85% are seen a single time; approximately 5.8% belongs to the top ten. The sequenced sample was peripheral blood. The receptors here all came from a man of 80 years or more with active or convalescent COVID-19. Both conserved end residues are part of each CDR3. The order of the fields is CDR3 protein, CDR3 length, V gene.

cdr3_aa: CASSLEDYTIDEQFF
cdr3_length: 15
v_call: TRBV5-1

cdr3_aa: CASTRLAGQGGDTQYF
cdr3_length: 16
v_call: TRBV5-8

cdr3_aa: CASSYPQGNGAFF
cdr3_length: 13
v_call: TRBV6-2/TRBV6-3

cdr3_aa: CASSRGGRISYNSPLHF
cdr3_length: 17
v_call: TRBV4-3

cdr3_aa: CASSHPQRPPYEQYF
cdr3_length: 15
v_call: TRBV7-2

cdr3_aa: CASSRDGGNSPLHF
cdr3_length: 14
v_call: TRBV19

cdr3_aa: CASSWRGANYGYTF
cdr3_length: 14
v_call: TRBV5-6

cdr3_aa: CASSIGGTDTQYF
cdr3_length: 13
v_call: TRBV11-1

cdr3_aa: CASSNDNQETQYF
cdr3_length: 13
v_call: TRBV6-2/TRBV6-3

cdr3_aa: CAKVRKLFTDTQYF
cdr3_length: 14
v_call: TRBV3-1/TRBV3-2

cdr3_aa: CASSGGQGTEAFF
cdr3_length: 13
v_call: TRBV2

cdr3_aa: CASSKQASDFEQYF
cdr3_length: 14
v_call: TRBV9

cdr3_aa: CASSLGGGFTEAFF
cdr3_length: 14
v_call: TRBV4-1

cdr3_aa: CASSQGRGSNDEQYF
cdr3_length: 15
v_call: TRBV7-2

cdr3_aa: CASSLSVGRTDTQYF
cdr3_length: 15
v_call: TRBV7-9

cdr3_aa: CASSSLAGGPWGSDTQYF
cdr3_length: 18
v_call: TRBV7-9

cdr3_aa: CASMSGTGLVNEQFF
cdr3_length: 15
v_call: TRBV28

cdr3_aa: CASSFYGGQETQYF
cdr3_length: 14
v_call: TRBV5-1

cdr3_aa: CASSPRQGLRDGYTF
cdr3_length: 15
v_call: TRBV7-2

cdr3_aa: CASSAGGEWHRTGANVLTF
cdr3_length: 19
v_call: TRBV13

cdr3_aa: CASTPGTITGELFF
cdr3_length: 14
v_call: TRBV6-2/TRBV6-3

cdr3_aa: CSGSWLGGVAF
cdr3_length: 11
v_call: TRBV29-1

cdr3_aa: CASSRTLTGETQYF
cdr3_length: 14
v_call: TRBV27